Listed here are 32 T cell receptor beta chains from one sample, sequenced in a study of OX40 agonist ivuxolimab in advanced cancers. The data were produced by immunoSEQ multiplex PCR, yet TCRdb's version contains in-frame clones alone and is incomplete. The sample has around 62,000 clones; around nine tenths are singletons. Sequences were derived from CD4+ or CD8+ T cells sorted from blood, sampled in a trial of the OX40 agonist ivuxolimab. The receptors were sampled from an adult with an advanced solid tumor such as melanoma, head and neck, liver or kidney cancer.

The chain recombines TRBV4-3 with TRBJ2-2; D remains unclear. The V end lost 4 bases, the J end lost 7 bases, and 7 bases lay between the germline ends. Germline V CDR1 and CDR2: LGHNA, YSLEER. The CDR3 sequence is 12 residues long. Here the CDR3 DNA reads TGCGCCAGCAGCCCGTTGGGCGGGGAGCTGTTTTTT. Protein sequence: CASSPLGGELFF.

V usage is TRBV9 and J usage is TRBJ2-1, with D perhaps matching TRBD1 or TRBD2 (5 bases each). The V end was cut by 0 bases, the J end by 1 base, with 8 bases between. The CDR3 runs 15 residues. Looked up from germline, CDR1 is SGDLS and CDR2 is YYNGEE. The CDR3 protein is CASSVVGGSYNEQFF. As DNA, the CDR3 is TGTGCCAGCAGCGTAGTTGGGGGTTCCTACAATGAGCAGTTCTTC.

Written as DNA, the CDR3 is TGTGCCAGCAGTTACTCGATTGGGGGGTTCTACGAGCAGTACTTC. Translating gives CASSYSIGGFYEQYF. The chain has TRBV6-6 and TRBJ2-7, with TRBD2 as a possible D gene (6 bases). Germline V gives CDR1 MNHNY, CDR2 SVGAGI (reference sequence). V shed 0 bases and J shed 3 bases, with 12 bases lying between them. The CDR3 has 15 residues.

The chain uses TRBV7-9 and TRBJ1-1, with 9 nucleotides matching TRBD1. J gave up 1 base and V 5 bases, and 5 bases lay outside the gene matches. The CDR3 runs to 15 residues. CDR1 and CDR2 from the germline V gene are SEHNR and FQNEAQ (reference sequence). CDR3 loop: CASSPRQGGNTEAFF. The CDR3 DNA reads as TGTGCCAGCAGCCCACGACAGGGGGGGAACACTGAAGCTTTCTTT.

The chain is built from TRBV7-9 and TRBJ2-1; 7 bases line up with TRBD2. V gave up 5 bases and J gave up 3 bases; unmatched junction bases: 4. The CDR3 runs 14 residues. Per the germline V gene, CDR1 is SEHNR and CDR2 is FQNEAQ (reference sequence). CDR3 nucleotide sequence: TGTGCCAGCAGCCACAGCGGGATCTACAATGAGCAGTTCTTC. This codes for CASSHSGIYNEQFF.

V is TRBV5-4 and J is TRBJ1-5; 7 positions agree with TRBD1. V shed 3 bases and J 1 base; nucleotides not matched to a gene: 7. This CDR3 is built from 16 residues. Germline assignment: CDR1 SGHNT and CDR2 YYREEE (reference sequence). CDR3 DNA sequence: TGTGCCAGCAGCTCCTATCGGACAGGCAGCAATCAGCCCCAGCATTTT. Protein sequence: CASSSYRTGSNQPQHF.

The chain recombines TRBV4-1 with TRBJ2-7, with 9 bases that match TRBD1. Germline V gene lookup returns CDR1 MGHRA and CDR2 YSYEKL. V was pared by 0 bases and J by 4 bases, with 4 bases of the junction left unmatched. This CDR3 is 15 amino acids long. Here the CDR3 reads CASSQDWDRAYEQYF. The CDR3 DNA sequence: TGCGCCAGCAGCCAAGACTGGGACAGGGCGTACGAGCAGTACTTC.

V is TRBV4-1 and J is TRBJ1-2; D is perhaps TRBD1 (5 bases). The CDR3 spans 13 residues. V lost 1 base and J 6 bases, leaving 9 bases between the germline ends. Germline assignment: CDR1 MGHRA and CDR2 YSYEKL. CDR3 DNA: TGCGCCAGCAGCCAAGTGGGGGGGGATGGCTACACCTTC. Translation gives CASSQVGGDGYTF.

This chain uses TRBV19 with TRBJ2-2, with TRBD1 as a possible D gene (5 bases). V lost 4 bases to trimming and J lost 2 bases, with 14 bases between them. Germline CDR1 is LNHDA and CDR2 is SQIVND (reference sequence). CDR3 length: 16 amino acids. The CDR3, as DNA: TGTGCCAGTAGTAATCGGTGGGGCCGTAACACCGGGGAGCTGTTTTTT. Its protein product is CASSNRWGRNTGELFF.

This rearrangement joins TRBV5-1 to TRBJ2-5; TRBD2 might be the D (6 bases). Germline lookup yields CDR1 SGHRS and CDR2 YFSETQ. CDR3 size: 15 residues. Trimming left V 3 bases short and J 5 bases short, with 17 bases between. CDR3 nucleotide sequence: TGCGCCAGCAGCTCGGCTGGGGGGAGCCGGGAGACCCAGTACTTC. It codes for CASSSAGGSRETQYF.

The chain combines TRBV19 with TRBJ1-2, with TRBD1 as a possible D gene (6 bases). V dropped 3 bases and J dropped 4 bases, with 15 bases sitting between them. This CDR3 spans 15 amino acids. CDR1 and CDR2 (germline): LNHDA, SQIVND (reference sequence). The CDR3 coding sequence is TGTGCCAGTAGTATCCCGGGGGCCTCGGGCTATGGCTACACCTTC. Amino acid sequence: CASSIPGASGYGYTF.

The chain uses TRBV2 and TRBJ2-5, with D uncertain. V lost 7 bases and J lost 2, with 11 bases in between. The length of the CDR3 is 13 residues. The germline V gene has CDR1 SNHLY and CDR2 FYNNEI. CDR3 bases: TGTGCCAGCAACTTTAAGAGACAAGAGACCCAGTACTTC. Its translation is CASNFKRQETQYF. The full variable domain, rest sourced from reference TRBV2 and TRBJ2-5, is EPEVTQTPSHQVTQMGQEVILRCVPISNHLYFYWYRQILGQKVEFLVSFYNNEISEKSEIFDDQFSVERPDGSNFTLKIRSTKLEDSAMYFCASNFKRQETQYFGPGTRLLVL.

This chain connects TRBV6-1 to TRBJ2-3, with 7 bases aligning to TRBD2. Germline V CDR1 and CDR2: MNHNS, SASEGT. This CDR3 is built from 14 residues. V lost 7 bases to trimming and J lost 1 base; unmatched junction nucleotides: 5. The CDR3 loop is CASTPLAGTDTQYF. CDR3 nucleotides: TGTGCCAGCACTCCGCTAGCGGGCACAGATACGCAGTATTTT.

This clone appeared once. This chain uses TRBV5-5 with TRBJ2-1; 7 bases fit TRBD2. The germline V gene has CDR1 SGHKS and CDR2 YYEKEE (reference sequence). The junction had 10 bases not matched to a gene; V was cut back by 5 bases and J by 2 bases. The CDR3 has 16 residues. CDR3 sequence reads: CASSKIAGLTYNEQFF. In nucleotides, the CDR3 is TGTGCCAGCAGTAAGATAGCGGGCCTTACCTACAATGAGCAGTTCTTC.

This clone appeared a single time. The genes are TRBV29-1 and TRBJ2-6; 7 bases match TRBD2. CDR1 is SQVTM, CDR2 ANQGSEA, per germline. The CDR3 is made up of 18 amino acids. Losses at the gene ends were 4 bases for V and 0 bases for J; bases not matched to a gene: 12. The CDR3 DNA sequence: TGCAGCGTTGGAAGGGGCCTAGCGGAAAACTCTGGGGCCAACGTCCTGACTTTC. Translated: CSVGRGLAENSGANVLTF.

V usage is TRBV5-1 and J usage is TRBJ2-2; a weak D match, TRBD2 (5 bases). The CDR3 has 16 residues. The ends were cut back, 1 base at V and 10 bases at J, with 20 bases in the middle. Per the germline V gene, CDR1 is SGHRS and CDR2 is YFSETQ. Written as DNA, the CDR3 is TGCGCCAGCAGCTTGTCGGGCCTCCCCGGACGGGAGGAGCTGTTTTTT. Protein sequence: CASSLSGLPGREELFF.

This chain links TRBV2 with TRBJ1-1, with D possibly matching TRBD1 (6 bases). Germline CDR1 is SNHLY and CDR2 is FYNNEI. The CDR3 length is 13 residues. CDR3 coding DNA: TGTGCGATAAAGATTCACAGGGTGTCTGAAGCTTTCTTT. Its translation: CAIKIHRVSEAFF.

This chain joins TRBV15 and TRBJ1-1, with 7 bases that match TRBD1. Per the germline V gene, CDR1 is LNHNV and CDR2 is YYDKDF (reference sequence). Trimming took 1 base from V and 2 from J; bases not matched to a gene: 1. The CDR3 covers 14 residues. The CDR3 DNA reads TGTGCCACCAGCAGAGGACAGGGCAACACTGAAGCTTTCTTT. Protein product: CATSRGQGNTEAFF.

This clone occurred many times. The chain links TRBV10-3 to TRBJ1-1; 8 bases fit TRBD1. The CDR3 runs 14 residues. V lost 5 bases to trimming and J lost 2 bases; unmatched junction nucleotides: 4. CDR1 is ENHRY, CDR2 SYGVKD, per germline. DNA of the CDR3: TGTGCCATCAGTTCTGGACAGGGAAACACTGAAGCTTTCTTT. This translates into CAISSGQGNTEAFF.

The DNA for the CDR3 is TGTGCCAGCAGCCCGCAGGGTGCATTTCCTGAAGCTTTCTTT. This sequence encodes CASSPQGAFPEAFF. The V gene is TRBV5-4, the J gene TRBJ1-1, with D perhaps matching TRBD1 (5 bases). The CDR3 is 14 residues long. V lost 4 bases and J lost 6, with 16 bases in between. Germline V gene data show CDR1 as SGHNT and CDR2 as YYREEE (reference sequence). The full variable domain, with the rest looked up from reference TRBV5-4 and TRBJ1-1, is ETGVTQSPTHLIKTRGQQVTLRCSSQSGHNTVSWYQQALGQGPQFIFQYYREEENGRGNFPPRFSGLQFPNYSSELNVNALELDDSALYLCASSPQGAFPEAFFGQGTRLTVV.

The chain couples TRBV10-2 to TRBJ2-1; 7 positions agree with TRBD2. CDR3 length: 14 residues. Germline CDR1 WSHSY, CDR2 SAAADI. V lost 7 bases, J lost 1 base, and 4 bases stayed unmatched. For the CDR3, the DNA is TGCGCCAGCATGGGGCGGGAGTCCTACAATGAGCAGTTCTTC. Amino acid sequence: CASMGRESYNEQFF.

This chain connects TRBV11-2 to TRBJ2-7, with TRBD2 as a possible D gene (6 bases). CDR1 is SGHAT and CDR2 is FQNNGV in the germline V gene. This CDR3 has 17 residues. V was shortened by 5 bases and J by 2 bases, with 22 bases between the two germline ends. CDR3 in amino acids: CASSTPWRGPLTYEQYF. The CDR3 DNA is TGTGCCAGCAGCACTCCCTGGCGGGGCCCCCTTACCTACGAGCAGTACTTC.

The chain carries TRBV5-6 and TRBJ2-5; 7 bases agree with TRBD1. This CDR3 comprises 13 residues. In germline, CDR1 is SGHDT, CDR2 YYEEEE. Unmatched junction bases numbered 2, after V lost 3 bases and J lost 3 bases. CDR3 in amino acids: CASSSDRKETQYF. The CDR3 nucleotides read TGTGCCAGCAGCTCGGACAGGAAAGAGACCCAGTACTTC.

This clone was counted once. This sequence joins TRBV7-2 and TRBJ2-3, with 7 bases lining up with TRBD2. The V gene's germline CDR1 is SGHTA and CDR2 FQGNSA. The CDR3 is 13 amino acids. J lost 5 bases, V lost 5 bases, and 4 bases had no gene match. CDR3 amino acids: CASSGTIKDTQYF. The CDR3 DNA reads as TGTGCCAGCAGCGGGACTATTAAAGATACGCAGTATTTT.

The chain recombines TRBV28 with TRBJ2-1; D remains unclear. Per the germline V gene, CDR1 is MDHEN and CDR2 is SYDVKM. The CDR3 is 12 amino acids. The V gene lost 1 base and the J gene lost 12 bases, with 10 bases spanning the gap. CDR3 protein: CASSLSVSRQFF. In nucleotides, the CDR3 is TGTGCCAGCAGTTTATCGGTTAGCAGGCAGTTCTTC.

This chain uses TRBV27 with TRBJ2-7, with D possibly matching TRBD1 (6 bases). Germline loops: CDR1 MNHEY, CDR2 SMNVEV (reference sequence). Trimming removed 5 bases from V and 3 bases from J, with 17 bases in between. The CDR3 contains 15 residues. This CDR3 reads CASSPLTGYRYEQYF. In DNA, the CDR3 is TGTGCCAGCAGTCCACTCACAGGGTATCGCTACGAGCAGTACTTC.

Here the CDR3 reads CASSLEALAGGNEQFF. For the CDR3, the DNA is TGTGCCAGCAGCTTAGAGGCCCTAGCGGGAGGGAATGAGCAGTTCTTC. The V call is TRBV11-3, the J call TRBJ2-1, with 12 bases matching TRBD2. V was pared by 0 bases and J by 7 bases, with 4 bases of the junction left unmatched. Germline lookup yields CDR1 SGHNT and CDR2 YENEEA. CDR3 length: 16 residues.

The chain joins TRBV10-1 to TRBJ2-3; TRBD2 is a possible D gene (5 bases). With 4 bases removed from V and 3 bases from J, the gap between germline ends came to 17 bases. CDR1 and CDR2 (germline): WNHNN, SYGVQD (reference sequence). There are 16 residues in the CDR3. DNA for the CDR3: TGCGCCAGCAGTGCAGTGGAAGGACTTGGGACAGATACGCAGTATTTT. It specifies CASSAVEGLGTDTQYF.

This clone was seen a handful of times. This chain connects TRBV5-4 to TRBJ2-7; D possibly corresponds to TRBD2 (5 bases). Germline lookup yields CDR1 SGHNT and CDR2 YYREEE (reference sequence). Trimming shortened V by 0 bases and J by 3 bases, and 10 bases separated the two germline ends. This CDR3 comprises 14 residues. CDR3 DNA sequence: TGTGCCAGCAGCTTGGCCCGGGATGGCTACGAGCAGTACTTC. Translating it yields CASSLARDGYEQYF.

This chain joins TRBV5-1 and TRBJ2-7; 7 bases line up with TRBD1. This CDR3 is built from 14 residues. Trimming cost V 2 bases and J 4 bases; bases outside gene matches: 6. Germline V gene sequence: CDR1 SGHRS, CDR2 YFSETQ. The CDR3 coding sequence is TGCGCCAGCAGCTTCGACAGGGTAGGTTACGAGCAGTACTTC. As protein: CASSFDRVGYEQYF.

This chain joins TRBV5-6 and TRBJ2-1, with D perhaps TRBD2 (5 bases). This CDR3 spans 14 amino acids. Germline lookup yields CDR1 SGHDT and CDR2 YYEEEE. V was trimmed by 0 bases and J by 5 bases, leaving 9 bases between them. CDR3 bases: TGTGCCAGCAGCTTGGAGGGAGTGAACAATGAGCAGTTCTTC. Translated: CASSLEGVNNEQFF.

CDR3 residues: CATPLQRGGELFF. CDR3 sequence (DNA): TGTGCCACCCCGTTGCAGCGGGGCGGGGAGCTGTTTTTT. The rearrangement uses TRBV6-1 and TRBJ2-2; 7 nucleotides line up with TRBD2. This CDR3 spans 13 amino acids. The V segment lost 10 bases and the J segment 7 bases; nucleotides outside the gene matches: 9. CDR1 MNHNS and CDR2 SASEGT come from the germline V gene.